A selection of T cell receptor beta chains follows, all from one sample in a study of identical twins. TCRdb ran MiXCR on the 5' RACE reads and lists one entry per CDR3 protein. The repertoire holds around 960,000 distinct CDR3 sequences, about 12% seen once, with 1.5% to 2% in the top ten. Another study also made use of these data, one on yellow fever vaccine responses in identical twins.

The specimen sequenced was PBMCs. The receptors derive from a woman between 18 and 30 years old in good health. CDR3s include the opening cysteine and the closing phenylalanine or tryptophan. D genes are given only for firm matches. A clone size is listed for some rows: how often the clone was seen (once, few, many), or a class if it is expanded.

TGTGCCAGCAGTTTTGGGTACTCTGGAAACACCATATATTTT CASSFGYSGNTIYF - TRBJ1-3 - 14 TRBV12-3/TRBV12-4
TGCAGTGCTGCTAGAGGGGTCGGTGAAGCTTTCTTT CSAARGVGEAFF few TRBJ1-1 - 12 TRBV20-1
TGTGCCAGCAGTACTACAGGGAAAAGAAGCCTACGCGAGCAGTACTTC CASSTTGKRSLREQYF - TRBJ2-7 - 16 TRBV14
TGTGCCAGTAGTATGGGAGACTTTCACACAGATACGCAGTATTTT CASSMGDFHTDTQYF - TRBJ2-3 - 15 TRBV19
TGTGCCAGCTCACCACTCTCTAACACTGAAGCTTTCTTT CASSPLSNTEAFF - TRBJ1-1 - 13 TRBV18
TGCGCCAGCAGCGGAGACACTCCCAGTGAAGCTTTCTTT CASSGDTPSEAFF few TRBJ1-1 - 13 TRBV4-1
TGTGCCATCAGTGAGTCGGGGGGCGACAATCAGCCCCAGCATTTT CAISESGGDNQPQHF few TRBJ1-5 - 15 TRBV10-3
TGTGCCACCAGCACCGGACTAGCGGGAGGGCCGAAGTTCTTC CATSTGLAGGPKFF - TRBJ2-1 TRBD2 14 TRBV15
TGTGCCAGCAGCAACGCGAACGACAGGCGGGGCGGCTACACCTTC CASSNANDRRGGYTF few TRBJ1-2 - 15 TRBV27
TGTGCCAGCAGTTACTCAAGGTGGCGGACAGGGGTTGAGGTTGGCACTGAAGCTTTCTTT CASSYSRWRTGVEVGTEAFF few TRBJ1-1 TRBD1 20 TRBV6-2/TRBV6-3
TGCGCCAGCAGCCACGCCGGGACAGGGGGGACAGATACGCAGTATTTT CASSHAGTGGTDTQYF many TRBJ2-3 TRBD1 16 TRBV4-1
TGCAGCGTTGCAGGGGGGCTTGAAAAACATTCCTACAATGAGCAGTTCTTC CSVAGGLEKHSYNEQFF - TRBJ2-1 - 17 TRBV29-1
TGTGCCAGCAGCTCCGAGGGGGCCTTCGGTAAGGAGCAGTTCTTC CASSSEGAFGKEQFF few TRBJ2-1 TRBD1 15 TRBV11-2
TGTGCCAGCAGTCCAAAAGAGACCCAGTACTTC CASSPKETQYF many TRBJ2-5 - 11 TRBV18
TGTGCCAGCTGGGCGGGGACAATCTTGAGTCCCCTCCACTTT CASWAGTILSPLHF many TRBJ1-6 - 14 TRBV12-3/TRBV12-4
TGTGCCACCAGTGATTTACGGACAGGAGAGATTAGCTCCTACAATGAGCAGTTCTTC CATSDLRTGEISSYNEQFF few TRBJ2-1 TRBD1 19 TRBV24-1
TGTGCCACCAGCAGAGATGGGGACAGATCGGACGAGCAGTACTTC CATSRDGDRSDEQYF - TRBJ2-7 TRBD1 15 TRBV15
TGCGCCAGCAGCCCGGGACTAGCGGGAGGAGGGGGGCAGTACTTC CASSPGLAGGGGQYF few TRBJ2-7 TRBD2 15 TRBV5-1
TGTGCCAGCAGCCCGGTAGGGGCAGGGGGTAGGGAGTTCTTC CASSPVGAGGREFF - TRBJ2-1 TRBD1 14 TRBV5-5
TGTGCCAGCAGCTTAGCCCATCGGACTAGCGGGATCTCGAGTGAGCAGTTCTTC CASSLAHRTSGISSEQFF - TRBJ2-1 TRBD2 18 TRBV11-1
TGTGCCAGCAGCCTCCGGGACAGGGCCAACTATGGCTACACCTTC CASSLRDRANYGYTF few TRBJ1-2 TRBD1 15 TRBV3-1
TGCGCCAGCAGCTCATCCAGGGGGAGCGATGAGCAGTTCTTC CASSSSRGSDEQFF - TRBJ2-1 TRBD1 14 TRBV5-1
TGTGCCATCAGTGGGGAGGGTCGTTGGACCGGGGAGCTGTTTTTT CAISGEGRWTGELFF - TRBJ2-2 TRBD2 15 TRBV10-3
TGTGCCAGCAGCTTAACGGCGGGAGGAAACACAGATACGCAGTATTTT CASSLTAGGNTDTQYF many TRBJ2-3 TRBD2 16 TRBV7-3
TGTGCCAGCAGCCCGGCTCCCGGGGATCTAGCCAAAAACATTCAGTACTTC CASSPAPGDLAKNIQYF - TRBJ2-4 - 17 TRBV7-8
TGTGCCAGCACGAAGAAGTTCACAGATACGCAGTATTTT CASTKKFTDTQYF - TRBJ2-3 - 13 TRBV28
TGTGCCATCAGTGGGTTGGACAGGGAGAACACTGAAGCTTTCTTT CAISGLDRENTEAFF many TRBJ1-1 TRBD1 15 TRBV10-3
TGTGCCAGCAGCTCTTTGACTAGCGGGAGCCTGGGGAGCTCCTACAATGAGCAGTTCTTC CASSSLTSGSLGSSYNEQFF - TRBJ2-1 TRBD2 20 TRBV11-1
TGTGCCAGCAGTAAAAGAGGGACAGGAGACTATGGCTACACCTTC CASSKRGTGDYGYTF many TRBJ1-2 TRBD1 15 TRBV12-3/TRBV12-4
TGTGCCAGCAGCTTAGTTTCCTTAAACTCTGGGGCCAACGTCCTGACTTTC CASSLVSLNSGANVLTF few TRBJ2-6 - 17 TRBV5-6
TGTGCCAGCAGTTACAGCGGTATAGATCAGCCCCAGCATTTT CASSYSGIDQPQHF few TRBJ1-5 - 14 TRBV6-5
TGCAGTGCTAGAGAACTAGGGTACAATGAGCAGTTCTTC CSARELGYNEQFF - TRBJ2-1 - 13 TRBV20-1